The 2 T cell receptor beta chains presented below share a single source sample, sequenced in a study of response to subunit inactivated influenza vaccine. TCRdb re-analysed the RT-PCR reads in MiXCR, keeping a single row per CDR3 protein. The sample lists roughly 650,000 distinct CDR3 sequences; more than 15% were seen once. The sequencing used PBMCs from blood, collected about 11 days after vaccination. The receptors shown here come from a middle-aged man who received an inactivated influenza vaccine.

This clonotype has at least ten counts. This sequence joins TRBV19 and TRBJ2-1, with 10 bases lining up with TRBD2. The V gene end was trimmed by 1 base and the J gene end by 4 bases; junction bases not matched to a gene: 1. The CDR3 sequence is 15 residues long. Germline V gene lookup returns CDR1 LNHDA and CDR2 SQIVND (reference sequence). In DNA form, the CDR3 reads TGTGCCAGTAGTATAGGGACTAGCGGTTACAATGAGCAGTTCTTC. Its protein is CASSIGTSGYNEQFF.

The chain joins TRBV29-1 to TRBJ2-3, with D maybe TRBD1 (6 bases). Trimming cost V 4 bases and J 0 bases, with 20 bases left between them. This CDR3 contains 17 residues. Germline values: CDR1 SQVTM, CDR2 ANQGSEA. CDR3 protein: CSVVPSVWTASTDTQYF. The CDR3 DNA reads TGCAGCGTTGTACCCTCCGTATGGACAGCTAGCACAGATACGCAGTATTTT.